The 28 T cell receptor beta chains below come from one sample, sequenced in a study of vaccination and CD4 T cells after COVID-19. Scientists ran DNA taken from cultured CD4+ T cells through the Oncomine TCR Beta short-read assay for sequencing. TCRdb analysed the PCR reads with MiXCR anew, one entry per CDR3 protein. This table has roughly 28,000 distinct CDR3 sequences, roughly 52% appearing once. The treatment here: approximately 9-day PBMC culture with coronavirus spike peptide pools or control peptides (ViraFEST assay). These TCRs are of unknown antigen specificity. The sequences come from CD4+ T cells from blood, cultured in vitro, collected before SARS-CoV-2 vaccination. The receptors stem from a human donor who received a COVID-19 vaccine.

This chain links TRBV6-5 with TRBJ1-5, with a weak D call TRBD1 (5 bases). The CDR3 runs to 15 residues. V lost 0 bases, J lost 5 bases, and 11 bases lay in between. CDR1 is MNHEY and CDR2 is SVGAGI in the germline V gene. DNA of the CDR3: TGTGCCAGCAGTTACTCGAGTCAGGGTGATCAGCCCCAGCATTTT. Encoded protein: CASSYSSQGDQPQHF.

The chain has TRBV18 and TRBJ1-5; 8 bases fit TRBD1. Per the germline V gene, CDR1 is KGHSH and CDR2 is LQKENI. J gave up 4 bases and V 2 bases, and 4 bases lay outside the gene matches. CDR3 size: 15 residues. CDR3 region: CASSPDRGVNQPQHF. The CDR3 nucleotides read TGTGCCAGCTCACCAGACAGGGGAGTAAATCAGCCCCAGCATTTT.

The chain links TRBV20-1 to TRBJ2-5; 7 bases are a match to TRBD1. The V and J ends lost 0 bases and 1 base, in that order; junction bases with no gene match: 5. The germline gives CDR1 DFQATT, CDR2 SNEGSKA (reference sequence). The CDR3 is made up of 15 amino acids. The CDR3 loop reads CSARDQYRGQETQYF. CDR3 nucleotides: TGCAGTGCTAGAGATCAGTACAGGGGCCAAGAGACCCAGTACTTC.

This clonotype has just a few counts. J is TRBJ1-6 and V is TRBV6-1; D unresolved. Germline CDR1 MNHNS, CDR2 SASEGT. V was shortened by 6 bases and J by 4 bases, with 7 bases between the two germline ends. This CDR3 contains 13 residues. CDR3 in DNA: TGTGCCAGCAGGGACGGGTATAATTCACCCCTCCACTTT. It codes for CASRDGYNSPLHF.

The chain carries TRBV2 and TRBJ2-7, with 9 bases matching TRBD1. The CDR3 length is 14 residues. The germline gives CDR1 SNHLY, CDR2 FYNNEI. V lost 7 bases, J lost 2 bases, and 6 bases stayed unmatched. In DNA form, the CDR3 reads TGTGCCAGCACCGACAGGGGGAAAACCTACGAGCAGTACTTC. Amino acids: CASTDRGKTYEQYF.

This clonotype was counted between two and nine times. V is TRBV6-2 or TRBV6-3 and J is TRBJ1-2; D possibly corresponds to TRBD1 (6 bases). The CDR3 loop spans 14 amino acids. The V gene's germline CDR1 is MNHEY and CDR2 SVGEGT. Trimming took 5 bases from V and 4 from J, leaving 14 bases between them. The CDR3 spells CASSPRQDTYGYTF. The DNA for the CDR3 is TGTGCCAGCAGTCCCCGACAGGACACCTATGGCTACACCTTC.

The V and J genes are TRBV7-8 and TRBJ2-7; tentative D call: TRBD1 (5 bases). The V end was cut by 3 bases, the J end by 3 bases, with 15 bases between. Germline CDR1 and CDR2: SGHVS and FQNEAQ. The CDR3 extends over 15 amino acids. The DNA for the CDR3 is TGTGCCAGCAGCTTCCTCACAGGTATTAACTACGAGCAGTACTTC. Its translation: CASSFLTGINYEQYF.

V usage is TRBV18 and J usage is TRBJ2-7, with TRBD1 identical over 11 bases. The CDR3 runs 17 residues. Germline loops: CDR1 KGHSH, CDR2 LQKENI. Trimming removed 3 bases from V and 5 bases from J; junction bases left unmatched: 12. CDR3 protein: CASSPGAGQGALDEQYF. CDR3 bases: TGTGCCAGCTCACCCGGGGCTGGACAGGGGGCCCTTGACGAGCAGTACTTC.

The chain joins TRBV27 to TRBJ2-3; D gene uncertain. This CDR3 contains 13 residues. The germline V gene has CDR1 MNHEY and CDR2 SMNVEV (reference sequence). V was trimmed by 6 bases and J by 0 bases, leaving 7 bases between them. The CDR3 region has the DNA TGTGCCAGCAGCACACATAGCACAGATACGCAGTATTTT. Translated, it gives CASSTHSTDTQYF.

The chain recombines TRBV6-5 with TRBJ2-3; TRBD1 agrees at 10 bases. The CDR3 extends over 16 amino acids. V was pared by 0 bases and J by 2 bases, with 2 bases of the junction left unmatched. Germline V gene data show CDR1 as MNHEY and CDR2 as SVGAGI. The chain's CDR3 is CASSYSGTGVTDTQYF. For the CDR3, the DNA is TGTGCCAGCAGTTACTCGGGGACAGGGGTCACAGATACGCAGTATTTT.

This clonotype has only one observation. The rearrangement joins TRBV7-2 to TRBJ2-3; 16 bases map to TRBD2. From germline, CDR1 is SGHTA and CDR2 FQGNSA. The CDR3 loop spans 20 amino acids. Losses at the gene ends were 2 bases for V and 0 bases for J; bases not matched to a gene: 8. The CDR3, as DNA: TGTGCCAGCAGCTTAAGATCTCCGGGACTAGCGGGGGGGAGCACAGATACGCAGTATTTT. The encoded protein is CASSLRSPGLAGGSTDTQYF.

V gene TRBV5-4 combines with J gene TRBJ1-1; D is ambiguous. The CDR3 is 14 residues long. The germline V gene encodes CDR1 SGHNT and CDR2 YYREEE (reference sequence). The V gene lost 0 bases and the J gene lost 8 bases, with 14 bases spanning the gap. The CDR3, as DNA: TGTGCCAGCAGCTTGGGTGGTAGGCCGGAAGAAGCTTTCTTT. Residues: CASSLGGRPEEAFF.

The chain has TRBV12-3 or TRBV12-4 and TRBJ1-1, with D unresolved. This CDR3 comprises 13 residues. Trimming pared 3 bases from V and 3 bases from J, leaving 8 bases between. CDR3 sequence: CASSLEADTEAFF. In DNA form, the CDR3 reads TGTGCCAGCAGTTTGGAGGCAGACACTGAAGCTTTCTTT.

The V call is TRBV21-1, the J call TRBJ1-2; TRBD1, the D gene given by the table, was not confirmed from the DNA. TRBV21-1 is labeled a pseudogene. The CDR3 is 19 amino acids. The CDR3 here is CASSKAEVHRGRWDYGYTF. The CDR3 DNA follows: TGTGCCAGCAGCAAAGCGGAGGTTCATAGGGGGCGCTGGGACTATGGCTACACCTTC.

The chain has TRBV30 and TRBJ2-5; D remains ambiguous. Trimming removed 0 bases from V and 5 bases from J, with 16 bases in between. Looked up from germline, CDR1 is GTSNPN and CDR2 is SVGIG (reference sequence). The CDR3 sequence is 15 residues long. The CDR3 is CAWSVGSRDGETQYF. In DNA form, the CDR3 reads TGTGCCTGGAGTGTCGGTAGCCGCGACGGGGAGACCCAGTACTTC.

This chain joins TRBV20-1 and TRBJ2-5; 11 bases agree with TRBD1. The CDR3 consists of 13 residues. The germline CDR1 and CDR2 sequences are DFQATT and SNEGSKA (reference sequence). The trim removed 1 base at V and 7 bases at J, leaving 2 bases unmatched. This CDR3 reads CSARAGTGGTQYF. CDR3 bases: TGCAGTGCTAGAGCCGGGACAGGGGGGACCCAGTACTTC.

The genes are TRBV7-6 and TRBJ1-1; 10 bases are shared with TRBD1. The CDR3 sequence is 14 residues long. The trim removed 5 bases at V and 6 bases at J, leaving 6 bases unmatched. Looked up from germline, CDR1 is SGHVS and CDR2 is FNYEAQ. The CDR3 protein is CASSPRQGASEAFF. In nucleotides, the CDR3 is TGTGCCAGCAGCCCTCGACAGGGGGCATCTGAAGCTTTCTTT.

The gene calls are TRBV20-1 and TRBJ2-3; D could derive from TRBD1 or TRBD2 (5 bases each). The CDR3 contains 14 residues. V lost 3 bases and J lost 7, with 17 bases in between. The germline V gene has CDR1 DFQATT and CDR2 SNEGSKA (reference sequence). This CDR3 is CSARGQEELNTQYF. DNA of the CDR3: TGCAGTGCTAGGGGGCAGGAGGAGTTGAATACGCAGTATTTT.

V gene TRBV18 combines with J gene TRBJ1-5, with a possible D match to TRBD1 (5 bases). Germline CDR1 KGHSH, CDR2 LQKENI. Between the trimmed V and J ends, which lost 4 bases and 6 bases, there was a span of 13 bases. The CDR3 runs to 14 residues. The CDR3 region has the DNA TGTGCCAGCTCACTCACGGGGGAGGGTCAGCCCCAGCATTTT. This gives the protein CASSLTGEGQPQHF. The full variable domain, in which reference TRBV18 and TRBJ1-5 provide the parts outside the CDR3, is NAGVMQNPRHLVRRRGQEARLRCSPMKGHSHVYWYRQLPEEGLKFMVYLQKENIIDESGMPKERFSAEFPKEGPSILRIQQVVRGDSAAYFCASSLTGEGQPQHFGDGTRLSIL.

This clonotype came up a few times. The V and J genes are TRBV7-9 and TRBJ1-1; D not certain. This CDR3 has 14 residues. V lost 1 base and J 1 base, leaving 7 bases between the germline ends. From germline, CDR1 is SEHNR and CDR2 FQNEAQ (reference sequence). CDR3 in DNA: TGTGCCAGCAGCTTAGATGCAGGGAACACTGAAGCTTTCTTT. Its translation is CASSLDAGNTEAFF.

The V gene is TRBV18, the J gene TRBJ2-3; D is unclear. The CDR3 has 17 amino acids. Germline CDR1 and CDR2: KGHSH and LQKENI. Trimming stripped 4 bases from V and 3 bases from J, with 20 bases between. CDR3 nucleotides: TGTGCCAGCTCACTAAACTCGCAGGCCCGTGGTACAGATACGCAGTATTTT. Amino acids: CASSLNSQARGTDTQYF.

This chain uses TRBV19 with TRBJ1-5, with D perhaps TRBD1 (5 bases). The V gene's germline CDR1 is LNHDA and CDR2 SQIVND (reference sequence). V lost 3 bases to trimming and J lost 6 bases, with 9 bases between them. The CDR3 covers 13 residues. In DNA form, the CDR3 reads TGTGCCAGTAGTATCCCTGGGGCTCAGCCCCAGCATTTT. Protein product: CASSIPGAQPQHF. Full variable domain (remainder filled in from reference TRBV19 and TRBJ1-5): DGGITQSPKYLFRKEGQNVTLSCEQNLNHDAMYWYRQDPGQGLRLIYYSQIVNDFQKGDIAEGYSVSREKKESFPLTVTSAQKNPTAFYLCASSIPGAQPQHFGDGTRLSIL.

J is TRBJ1-3 and V is TRBV20-1; D unresolved. Trimming left V 5 bases short and J 4 bases short, with 15 bases between. The germline CDR1 and CDR2 sequences are DFQATT and SNEGSKA (reference sequence). The CDR3 length is 14 residues. This chain's CDR3 is CSAPTMVGGNTIYF. In DNA form, the CDR3 reads TGCAGTGCTCCCACGATGGTCGGCGGAAACACCATATATTTT.

The V gene is TRBV25-1, the J gene TRBJ2-1; 10 bases line up with TRBD2. Germline CDR1 MGHDK, CDR2 SYGVNS. The CDR3 is made up of 16 amino acids. V lost 1 base to trimming and J lost 4 bases; unmatched junction nucleotides: 4. The CDR3 is CASSELGAGGYNEQFF. CDR3 DNA sequence: TGTGCCAGCAGTGAATTAGGAGCGGGGGGGTACAATGAGCAGTTCTTC.

This clonotype has just a few counts. The J gene is TRBJ1-2, the V gene TRBV24-1; 9 bases match TRBD1. CDR3 length: 13 amino acids. Trimming at V came to 7 bases and at J to 7 bases, leaving 6 bases not matched to a gene. The V gene's germline CDR1 is KGHDR and CDR2 SFDVKD. The CDR3 region has the DNA TGTGCCACCAGCAATACAGGGGGCATTGGCTACACCTTC. Translated: CATSNTGGIGYTF.

The genes are TRBV20-1 and TRBJ1-2; tentative D call: TRBD1 (5 bases). Between the trimmed V and J ends, which lost 5 bases and 2 bases, there was a span of 9 bases. The CDR3 is 12 amino acids. CDR1 and CDR2 (germline): DFQATT, SNEGSKA (reference sequence). CDR3 bases: TGCAGTGCTGACGGGACGAACTATGGCTACACCTTC. Encoded protein: CSADGTNYGYTF.

Turning to this clonotype: A read error is likely, as this CDR3 ends without the conserved phenylalanine or tryptophan. V and J are TRBV15 and TRBJ2-3, with 8 bases matching TRBD2. CDR3 length: 16 residues. CDR1 is LNHNV, CDR2 YYDKDF, per germline (reference sequence). Trimming removed 5 bases from V and 2 bases from J; junction bases left unmatched: 9. DNA of the CDR3: TGTGCCACCAGCGCGCTTAGCGGGGCCCCCACAGATACGCAGTATTCT. It specifies CATSALSGAPTDTQYS.

This clonotype has only a few counts. The rearrangement joins TRBV12-3 or TRBV12-4 to TRBJ1-1; possible D gene TRBD1, 6 bases. This CDR3 region has 17 residues. The V gene lost 6 bases and the J gene lost 3 bases, with 23 bases spanning the gap. Here the CDR3 reads CASRSQGPQASHTEAFF. In DNA form, the CDR3 reads TGTGCCAGCAGGTCGCAGGGGCCGCAAGCTTCCCACACTGAAGCTTTCTTT.